This T cell receptor beta chain came from a study of cytomegalovirus exposure and HLA in healthy donors. Overall study context: Findings of an earlier analysis included about 120 million unique TCR beta sequences from some 180 million T cells. Study-wide findings and caveats: Later work associated 16,951 TCR beta sequences with HLA alleles at 0.05 false discovery rate. For TCR beta chains, V- and J-gene trimming was later linked to a missense DCLRE1C variant. Accounts indicate the classifier identified cytomegalovirus status with strong specificity and sensitivity.

The PCR contained 60 Vbeta and 13 Jbeta primers. Data came from immunoSEQ multiplex PCR; TCRdb stores just in-frame clones and leaves some out. The sample has more than 150,000 clones, more than 75% seen once. This CDR3 has 16 residues. Germline values: CDR1 SGHRS, CDR2 YFSETQ. Trimming cost V 3 bases and J 3 bases; bases outside gene matches: 7. A remark on this clone: What it binds is unknown.

J is TRBJ1-4 and V is TRBV5-1, with 8 positions matching TRBD1. Sequencing used PBMCs. The TCR originated in a man aged 35 to 55 in good health and CMV-seronegative. DNA of the CDR3: TGCGCCAGCAGCTCCGAATCGACAGGGGCTAATGAAAAACTGTTTTTT. Protein: CASSSESTGANEKLFF. Full variable domain (outside the CDR3, taken from reference TRBV5-1 and TRBJ1-4): KAGVTQTPRYLIKTRGQQVTLSCSPISGHRSVSWYQQTPGQGLQFLFEYFSETQRNKGNFPGRFSGRQFSNSRSEMNVSTLELGDSALYLCASSSESTGANEKLFFGSGTQLSVL.